Below are 7 T cell receptor beta chains sequenced from a single sample in a study of blood T cell repertoires in COVID-19. Produced via immunoSEQ multiplex PCR; TCRdb's table is partial and in-frame only. Altogether under 200,000 clones are present, 80% to 90% being singletons, with the ten largest covering more than 14%. Sequencing input: peripheral blood. Receptor source: a woman in her 70s with COVID-19, enrolled during active disease.

This chain connects TRBV5-6 to TRBJ1-1; weak D call: TRBD1 (5 bases). Trimming left V 5 bases short and J 1 base short, with 18 bases between. Germline CDR1 is SGHDT and CDR2 is YYEEEE. This CDR3 region has 16 residues. The DNA for the CDR3 is TGTGCCAGCAGTCCGCAAACTTGGACAAGGAACACTGAAGCTTTCTTT. It is translated as CASSPQTWTRNTEAFF.

The chain carries TRBV5-1 and TRBJ1-5; weak D call: TRBD1 (5 bases). V gave up 0 bases and J gave up 3 bases, with 10 bases separating them. The germline V gene has CDR1 SGHRS and CDR2 YFSETQ. The CDR3 is 15 residues long. CDR3 region: CASSLEGALNQPQHF. The CDR3 DNA reads as TGCGCCAGCAGCTTGGAAGGGGCCCTCAATCAGCCCCAGCATTTT.

This clone has a handful of counts. The rearrangement uses TRBV3-1 (or the pseudogene TRBV3-2) and TRBJ1-3; no clear D. The ends were cut back, 0 bases at V and 9 bases at J, with 21 bases in the middle. From germline, CDR1 is LGHDT and CDR2 YNNKEL (reference sequence). The CDR3 consists of 17 residues. CDR3 nucleotide sequence: TGTGCCAGCAGCCAAGACGGACTCAAGCCTTTTGGGAGCACCATATATTTT. This translates into CASSQDGLKPFGSTIYF.

The chain couples TRBV7-8 to TRBJ1-6, with a possible D match to TRBD1 (6 bases). The CDR3 extends over 14 amino acids. Germline V gene sequence: CDR1 SGHVS, CDR2 FQNEAQ. V was shortened by 1 base and J by 10 bases, with 11 bases between the two germline ends. CDR3 DNA: TGTGCCAGCAGCTTAGGAAACAGGGACTCACCCCTCCACTTT. It specifies CASSLGNRDSPLHF.

The CDR3 region is CASSFRRTSGRTYEQFF. The CDR3 DNA sequence: TGCGCCAGCAGCTTCAGAAGGACTAGCGGGAGAACATATGAGCAGTTCTTC. The V and J genes are TRBV5-1 and TRBJ2-1, with TRBD2 identical over 13 bases. J lost 8 bases, V lost 2 bases, and 10 bases had no gene match. Germline assignment: CDR1 SGHRS and CDR2 YFSETQ. The CDR3 loop spans 17 amino acids.

The chain links TRBV12-3 or TRBV12-4 to TRBJ2-3; 8 bases align to TRBD2. V lost 9 bases, J lost 4 bases, and 6 bases stayed unmatched. The CDR3 is made up of 13 amino acids. The CDR3 is CASSGTRADTQYF. CDR3 nucleotide sequence: TGTGCCAGTTCCGGGACTAGGGCAGATACGCAGTATTTT.

V is TRBV6-5 and J is TRBJ1-5, with no clear D. The CDR3 spans 13 residues. The ends were cut back, 6 bases at V and 6 bases at J, with 12 bases in the middle. Germline loops: CDR1 MNHEY, CDR2 SVGAGI. CDR3 loop: CASRMTGSQPQHF. In nucleotides, the CDR3 is TGTGCCAGCAGGATGACGGGGAGTCAGCCCCAGCATTTT.